These T cell receptor beta chains were read from a single sample in a study of radiotherapy plus CTLA-4 blockade in lung cancer. Generated by immunoSEQ multiplex PCR, the TCRdb table keeps only in-frame clones and is missing some. The sample lists 80,000 or so clones, about four fifths occurring once. Here the sequenced sample was peripheral blood, taken from a patient treated with radiotherapy plus ipilimumab. The receptor source for this set is a human donor with non-small cell lung cancer who had a partial response to radiotherapy plus ipilimumab. Some clones in this sample may be carry-over from other donors' samples. Each CDR3 is given with its conserved first and last residue. D genes are given only for firm matches. Where a row states a size, it is once, few, many or the class of an expanded clone; other rows omit it.

CDR3 DNA | CDR3 protein | J gene | D gene | clone size | V gene
TGTGCCACCAGCACCCGGACAGGGGCTGTAAATGAGCAGTTCTTC | CATSTRTGAVNEQFF | TRBJ2-1 | TRBD1 | - | TRBV15
TGCGCCAGCAGCGACATTCCAGGGAGGGGCCAAGAGACCCAGTACTTC | CASSDIPGRGQETQYF | TRBJ2-5 | TRBD2 | - | TRBV10-2
TGTGCCAGCAGCCAAGCGAACAGGGGTGGCTACACCTTC | CASSQANRGGYTF | TRBJ1-2 | TRBD1 | - | TRBV6-6
TGTGCCAGCAGCCAAGTGTCAGCGGGAACGAACACAGATACGCAGTATTTT | CASSQVSAGTNTDTQYF | TRBJ2-3 | TRBD2 | few | TRBV4-2
TGCGCCAGCAGCCAAGACAAGAGCTCTGGAAACACCATATATTTT | CASSQDKSSGNTIYF | TRBJ1-3 | - | - | TRBV4-3
TGTGCCAGCAGTGCCCGACAGGGGACGGTCGGCTACACCTTC | CASSARQGTVGYTF | TRBJ1-2 | TRBD1 | - | TRBV2
TGCGCCAGCAGCCAACGACAGATGTACACCGGGGAGCTGTTTTTT | CASSQRQMYTGELFF | TRBJ2-2 | - | - | TRBV4-1
TGTGCCAGTAGTATGAGTGGACAGGGCAATCAGCCCCAGCATTTT | CASSMSGQGNQPQHF | TRBJ1-5 | TRBD1 | - | TRBV19
TGCGCCAGCAGTCAACTTTCCGGGTGCTGCCACGAGCAGTACTTC | CASSQLSGCCHEQYF | TRBJ2-7 | - | - | TRBV23-1
TGTGCCAGCAGCCCCTATTCAGGGCTAGGTAATTCACCCCTCCACTTT | CASSPYSGLGNSPLHF | TRBJ1-6 | - | - | TRBV7-2
TGTGCCAGCAGAAGCGGGATAAGCACAGATACGCAGTATTTT | CASRSGISTDTQYF | TRBJ2-3 | TRBD2 | once | TRBV6-5
TGTGCCAGCAGTTCGTCAGGGAGGGGGTCAAGGGGCTACGAGCAGTACTTC | CASSSSGRGSRGYEQYF | TRBJ2-7 | - | once | TRBV25-1
TGTGCCAGCACCTTCGGACAGGGAAAAGGCTACACCTTC | CASTFGQGKGYTF | TRBJ1-2 | TRBD1 | - | TRBV2
TGCAGTGCTAGGGCGGGGGTGACCCAGTACTTC | CSARAGVTQYF | TRBJ2-5 | TRBD2 | - | TRBV20-1
TGTGCCAGCAGCTATCACCCACAGGGGAACACTGAAGCTTTCTTT | CASSYHPQGNTEAFF | TRBJ1-1 | - | - | TRBV6-5
TGTGCCACCAGCAGAGGGGGGGGGAGGAGGTCAACTAATGAGCAGTTCTTC | CATSRGGGRRSTNEQFF | TRBJ2-1 | TRBD2 | - | TRBV15
TGTGCCAGCAGCCTTTCGACAGGGGGCAAGAGCGGGAGGTCTCCCGGGGAGCTGTTTTTT | CASSLSTGGKSGRSPGELFF | TRBJ2-2 | - | - | TRBV9
TGCGCCAGCAGCCAAGGGACTAGCGGCCAAGAGACCCAGTACTTC | CASSQGTSGQETQYF | TRBJ2-5 | TRBD2 | - | TRBV5-1
TGTGCCAGCAGCTTAGTTGGTGGTGGTGAGGGCACAGATACGCAGTATTTT | CASSLVGGGEGTDTQYF | TRBJ2-3 | - | - | TRBV7-8
TGTGCCAGCATCCAGACAGGGGGCGTTAGAGACCCAGGAGCGACCCAGTACTTC | CASIQTGGVRDPGATQYF | TRBJ2-5 | TRBD1 | - | TRBV5-4
TGTGCCAGCTCGCCCCCGGGACAGTCCGGCTCTGGAAACACCATATATTTT | CASSPPGQSGSGNTIYF | TRBJ1-3 | TRBD1 | - | TRBV18
TGTGCCAGCAGTGATCCTAGCCCTGATACGCAGTATTTT | CASSDPSPDTQYF | TRBJ2-3 | - | - | TRBV2
TGTGCCAGCAGCCAAGAGGCGGTGGGACAGGTATACGAGCAGTACTTC | CASSQEAVGQVYEQYF | TRBJ2-7 | TRBD1 | - | TRBV4-2
TGTGCCAGCAGCTTAGGACAGGAATCGAAGACCCAGTACTTC | CASSLGQESKTQYF | TRBJ2-5 | - | - | TRBV7-9
TGTGCCAGCAGCAATAGCGGTCGCATAAACAATGAGCAGTTCTTC | CASSNSGRINNEQFF | TRBJ2-1 | - | once | TRBV7-6
TGTGCCAGCAGTTTATGGGGACTATCCTACAATGAGCAGTTCTTC | CASSLWGLSYNEQFF | TRBJ2-1 | TRBD2 | once | TRBV27
TGTGCCAGCAGCTCATCTCTAAGAGGTACAGGAGAGACCCAGTACTTC | CASSSSLRGTGETQYF | TRBJ2-5 | - | - | TRBV5-6
TGTGCCAGCAGTTTTCGTCGGGGGGCGAGGGATACGCAGTATTTT | CASSFRRGARDTQYF | TRBJ2-3 | - | - | TRBV28
TGTGCCAGCAGCTCGGACAGGGGGTCGAACACCGGGGAGCTGTTTTTT | CASSSDRGSNTGELFF | TRBJ2-2 | TRBD1 | - | TRBV9
TGTGCCAGCAGCCGGACAGTCTACGAGCAGTACTTC | CASSRTVYEQYF | TRBJ2-7 | - | - | TRBV7-2
TGTGCCAGCAGACTATCAACGGGCTCCTACAATGAGCAGTTCTTC | CASRLSTGSYNEQFF | TRBJ2-1 | - | - | TRBV6-6
TGTGCCAGCAGAACCCCAGGGGTGTGGGACGAGCAGTACTTC | CASRTPGVWDEQYF | TRBJ2-7 | - | - | TRBV28
TGTGCCAGCAGTTTATACAGGGGGCCAGGTGGCTACACCTTC | CASSLYRGPGGYTF | TRBJ1-2 | TRBD1 | - | TRBV28
TGTGCCAGCAGCCAATCGCGGGGGCCCTACGAGCAGTACTTC | CASSQSRGPYEQYF | TRBJ2-7 | - | once | TRBV14
TGTGCCAGCACCTCTACAGGGATATACTCCTACGAGCAGTACTTC | CASTSTGIYSYEQYF | TRBJ2-7 | - | - | TRBV6-5
TGTGCCAGCAGCTTAGGTCTTTCTGGAAACACCATATATTTT | CASSLGLSGNTIYF | TRBJ1-3 | - | - | TRBV11-2
TGCGCCAGCAGCTTGTTCTTACGGGAAAGTGGAAACACCATATATTTT | CASSLFLRESGNTIYF | TRBJ1-3 | - | - | TRBV5-1
TGTGCCAGCAGCCCAGGATACAGTGAAGCTTTCTTT | CASSPGYSEAFF | TRBJ1-1 | - | many | TRBV7-2
TGTGCCAGCAGTGGGACAGTAAGCAATCAGCCCCAGCATTTT | CASSGTVSNQPQHF | TRBJ1-5 | TRBD1 | few | TRBV28
TGTGCCAGCAGCCAAGCTACGGATCTCGGGGAGGTAAACATTCAGTACTTC | CASSQATDLGEVNIQYF | TRBJ2-4 | - | once | TRBV4-2